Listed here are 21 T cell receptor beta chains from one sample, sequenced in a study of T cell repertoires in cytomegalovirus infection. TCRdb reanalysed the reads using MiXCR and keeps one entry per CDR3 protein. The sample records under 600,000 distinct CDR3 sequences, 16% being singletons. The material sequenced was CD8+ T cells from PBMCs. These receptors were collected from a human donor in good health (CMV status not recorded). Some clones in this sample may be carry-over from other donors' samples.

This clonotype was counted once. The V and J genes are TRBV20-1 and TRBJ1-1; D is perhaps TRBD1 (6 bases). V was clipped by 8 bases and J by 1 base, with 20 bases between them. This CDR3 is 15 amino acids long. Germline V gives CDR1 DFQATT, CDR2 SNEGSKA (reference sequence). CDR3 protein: CSNTRTVVWNTEAFF. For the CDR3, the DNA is TGCAGTAATACTCGGACAGTTGTCTGGAACACTGAAGCTTTCTTT.

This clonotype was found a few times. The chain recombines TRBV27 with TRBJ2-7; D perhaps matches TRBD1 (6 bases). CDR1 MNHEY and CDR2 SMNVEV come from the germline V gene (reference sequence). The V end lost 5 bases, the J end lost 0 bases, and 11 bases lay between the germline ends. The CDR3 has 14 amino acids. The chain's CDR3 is CASSPGVSSYEQYF. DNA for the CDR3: TGTGCCAGCAGTCCAGGGGTAAGCTCCTACGAGCAGTACTTC.

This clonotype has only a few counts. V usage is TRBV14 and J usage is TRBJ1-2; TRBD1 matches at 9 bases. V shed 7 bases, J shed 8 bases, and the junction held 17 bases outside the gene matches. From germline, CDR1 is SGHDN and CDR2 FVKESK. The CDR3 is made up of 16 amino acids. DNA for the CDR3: TGTGCCAGCATGGGGGTATCGGACAGGGGCAGTTGGGGCTACACCTTC. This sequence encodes CASMGVSDRGSWGYTF.

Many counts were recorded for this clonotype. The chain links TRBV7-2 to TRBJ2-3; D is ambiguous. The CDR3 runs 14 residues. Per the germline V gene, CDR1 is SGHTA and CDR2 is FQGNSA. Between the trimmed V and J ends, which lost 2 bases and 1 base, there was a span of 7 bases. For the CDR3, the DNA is TGTGCCAGCAGCTTAACGGCGGGCACAGATACGCAGTATTTT. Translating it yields CASSLTAGTDTQYF.

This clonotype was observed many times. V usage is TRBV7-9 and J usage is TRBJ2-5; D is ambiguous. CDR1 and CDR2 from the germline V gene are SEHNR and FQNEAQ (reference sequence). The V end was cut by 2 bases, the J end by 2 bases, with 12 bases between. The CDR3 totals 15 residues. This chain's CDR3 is CASSLTAQRQETQYF. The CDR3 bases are TGTGCCAGCAGCTTAACCGCCCAAAGACAAGAGACCCAGTACTTC.

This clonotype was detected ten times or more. The CDR3 reads CASSHRDWPYEQYF. The CDR3, as DNA: TGTGCCAGCAGCCATCGGGACTGGCCCTACGAGCAGTACTTC. This sequence joins TRBV7-9 and TRBJ2-7, with TRBD2 as a possible D gene (6 bases). Germline lookup yields CDR1 SEHNR and CDR2 FQNEAQ (reference sequence). The V end lost 5 bases, the J end lost 2 bases, and 13 bases lay between the germline ends. The CDR3 totals 14 residues.

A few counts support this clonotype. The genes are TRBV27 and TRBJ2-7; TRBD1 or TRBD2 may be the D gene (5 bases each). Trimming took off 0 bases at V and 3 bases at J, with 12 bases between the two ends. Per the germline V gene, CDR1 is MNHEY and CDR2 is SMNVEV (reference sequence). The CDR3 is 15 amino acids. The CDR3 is CASSLSQRGDYEQYF. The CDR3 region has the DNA TGTGCCAGCAGTTTATCTCAGAGGGGCGACTACGAGCAGTACTTC.

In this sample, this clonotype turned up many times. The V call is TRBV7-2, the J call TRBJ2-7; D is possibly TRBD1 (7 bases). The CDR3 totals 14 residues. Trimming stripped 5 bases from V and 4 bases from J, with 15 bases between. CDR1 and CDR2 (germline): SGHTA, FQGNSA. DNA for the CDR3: TGTGCCAGCAGCGGGTCGCCAGGGGGGTACGAGCAGTACTTC. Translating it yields CASSGSPGGYEQYF.

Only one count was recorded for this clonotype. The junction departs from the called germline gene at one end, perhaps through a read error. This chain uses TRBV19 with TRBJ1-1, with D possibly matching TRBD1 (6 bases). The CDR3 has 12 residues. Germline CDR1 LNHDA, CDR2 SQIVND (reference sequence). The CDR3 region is CATGIGNTDAFF. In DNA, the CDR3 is TGTGCAACAGGGATAGGGAACACTGATGCTTTCTTT. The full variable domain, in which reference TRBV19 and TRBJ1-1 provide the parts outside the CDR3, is DGGITQSPKYLFRKEGQNVTLSCEQNLNHDAMYWYRQDPGQGLRLIYYSQIVNDFQKGDIAEGYSVSREKKESFPLTVTSAQKNPTAFYLCATGIGNTDAFFGQGTRLTVV.

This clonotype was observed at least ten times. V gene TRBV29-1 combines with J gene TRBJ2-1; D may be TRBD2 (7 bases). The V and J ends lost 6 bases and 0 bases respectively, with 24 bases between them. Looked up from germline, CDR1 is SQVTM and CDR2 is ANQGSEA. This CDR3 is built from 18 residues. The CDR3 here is CSVRGGSGQPSSYNEQFF. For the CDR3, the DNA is TGCAGCGTGAGGGGGGGAAGCGGGCAGCCAAGCTCCTACAATGAGCAGTTCTTC.

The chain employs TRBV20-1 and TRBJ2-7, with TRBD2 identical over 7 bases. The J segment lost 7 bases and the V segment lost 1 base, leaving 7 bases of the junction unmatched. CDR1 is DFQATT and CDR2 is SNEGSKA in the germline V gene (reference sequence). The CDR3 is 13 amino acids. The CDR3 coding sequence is TGCAGTGCTAGAGCAAGCGGGGTGAGTGAGCAGTACTTC. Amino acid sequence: CSARASGVSEQYF.

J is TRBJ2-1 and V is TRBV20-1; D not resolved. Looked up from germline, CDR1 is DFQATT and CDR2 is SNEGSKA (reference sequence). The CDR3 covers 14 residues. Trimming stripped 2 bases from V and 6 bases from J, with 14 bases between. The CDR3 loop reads CSARKSIGVNEQFF. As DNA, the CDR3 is TGCAGTGCTAGAAAGAGTATTGGGGTCAATGAGCAGTTCTTC.

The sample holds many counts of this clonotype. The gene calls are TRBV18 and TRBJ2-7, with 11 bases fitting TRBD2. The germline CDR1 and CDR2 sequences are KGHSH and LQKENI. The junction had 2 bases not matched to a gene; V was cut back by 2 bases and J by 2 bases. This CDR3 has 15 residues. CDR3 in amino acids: CASSPGTSGPYEQYF. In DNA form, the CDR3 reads TGTGCCAGCTCACCAGGGACTAGCGGCCCCTACGAGCAGTACTTC.

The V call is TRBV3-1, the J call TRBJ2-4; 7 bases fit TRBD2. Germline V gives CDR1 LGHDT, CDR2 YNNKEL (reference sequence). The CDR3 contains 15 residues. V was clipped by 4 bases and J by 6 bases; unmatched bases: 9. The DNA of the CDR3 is TGTGCCAGCAGCCCCCCGGGAGCGGGACGAAACATTCAGTACTTC. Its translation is CASSPPGAGRNIQYF.

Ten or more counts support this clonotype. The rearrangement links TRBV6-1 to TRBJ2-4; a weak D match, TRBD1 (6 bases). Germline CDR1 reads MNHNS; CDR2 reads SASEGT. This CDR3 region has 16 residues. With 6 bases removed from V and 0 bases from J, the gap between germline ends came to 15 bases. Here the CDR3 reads CASSEKDSLAKNIQYF. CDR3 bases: TGTGCCAGCAGCGAGAAGGACAGTCTAGCCAAAAACATTCAGTACTTC.

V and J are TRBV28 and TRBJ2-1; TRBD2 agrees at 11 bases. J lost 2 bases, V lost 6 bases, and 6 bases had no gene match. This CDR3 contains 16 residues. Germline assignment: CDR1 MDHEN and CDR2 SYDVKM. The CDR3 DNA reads TGTGCCAGCAGCCCCATGACTAGCGGGACCTACAATGAGCAGTTCTTC. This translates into CASSPMTSGTYNEQFF.

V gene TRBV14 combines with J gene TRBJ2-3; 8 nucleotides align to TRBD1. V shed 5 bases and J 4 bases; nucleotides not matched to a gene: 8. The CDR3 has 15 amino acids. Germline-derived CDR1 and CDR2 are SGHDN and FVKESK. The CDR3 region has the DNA TGTGCCAGCAGCTTAACAGGGGGTTTGGCAGATACGCAGTATTTT. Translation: CASSLTGGLADTQYF.

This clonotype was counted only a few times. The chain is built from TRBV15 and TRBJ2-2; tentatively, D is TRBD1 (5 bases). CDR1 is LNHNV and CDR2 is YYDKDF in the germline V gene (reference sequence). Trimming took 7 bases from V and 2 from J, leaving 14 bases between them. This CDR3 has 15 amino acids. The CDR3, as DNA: TGTGCCACCACCAAGTGGGGCAGTAACACCGGGGAGCTGTTTTTT. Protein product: CATTKWGSNTGELFF.

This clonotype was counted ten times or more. The CDR3 reads CASSFTGGNTEAFF. The CDR3 DNA reads TGTGCCAGCAGTTTCACAGGGGGCAACACTGAAGCTTTCTTT. This chain joins TRBV6-5 and TRBJ1-1; 9 nucleotides line up with TRBD1. After removal of 4 bases from V and 2 bases from J, the junction contained 2 bases not matched to a gene. The CDR3 extends over 14 amino acids. Germline lookup yields CDR1 MNHEY and CDR2 SVGAGI.

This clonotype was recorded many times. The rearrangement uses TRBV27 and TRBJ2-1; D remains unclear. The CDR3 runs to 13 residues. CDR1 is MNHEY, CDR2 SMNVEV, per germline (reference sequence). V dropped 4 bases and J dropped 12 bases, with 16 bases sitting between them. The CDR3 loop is CASSSPLAEWQFF. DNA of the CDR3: TGTGCCAGCAGTTCCCCACTTGCGGAATGGCAGTTCTTC.

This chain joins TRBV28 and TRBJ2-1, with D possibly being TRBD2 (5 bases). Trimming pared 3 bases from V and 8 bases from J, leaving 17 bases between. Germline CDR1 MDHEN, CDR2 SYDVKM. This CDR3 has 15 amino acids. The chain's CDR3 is CASSLGRTKRDEQFF. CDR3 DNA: TGTGCCAGCAGTTTGGGCAGAACAAAGAGGGATGAGCAGTTCTTC. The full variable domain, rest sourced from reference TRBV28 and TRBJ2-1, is DVKVTQSSRYLVKRTGEKVFLECVQDMDHENMFWYRQDPGLGLRLIYFSYDVKMKEKGDIPEGYSVSREKKERFSLILESASTNQTSMYLCASSLGRTKRDEQFFGPGTRLTVL.